This passage covers 20 T cell receptor beta chains from one sample sequenced in a study of T cells after yellow fever vaccination. TCRdb processed the 5' RACE reads anew with MiXCR; each CDR3 protein has one entry. The sample holds 610,000 or so distinct CDR3 sequences, around an eighth seen once. The source material was PBMCs, sampled on the day of the yellow fever booster vaccination. These receptors came from a man in his thirties or forties who received the YFV17D yellow fever vaccine.

This clonotype was counted a few times. The V and J genes are TRBV7-2 and TRBJ1-5; D not resolved. V lost 2 bases and J 2 bases, leaving 16 bases between the germline ends. From germline, CDR1 is SGHTA and CDR2 FQGNSA. This CDR3 is built from 17 residues. The CDR3 DNA follows: TGTGCCAGCAGCTTAACGAAGGGAGGTGAACGCAATCAGCCCCAGCATTTT. Its protein is CASSLTKGGERNQPQHF. The full variable domain, completed using reference TRBV7-2 and TRBJ1-5, is GAGVSQSPSNKVTEKGKDVELRCDPISGHTALYWYRQSLGQGLEFLIYFQGNSAPDKSGLPSDRFSAERTGGSVSTLTIQRTQQEDSAVYLCASSLTKGGERNQPQHFGDGTRLSIL.

The chain uses TRBV5-4 and TRBJ2-1; TRBD2 matches 11 bases. V lost 4 bases and J lost 7; bases outside the gene matches: 7. The CDR3 extends over 15 amino acids. Germline loops: CDR1 SGHNT, CDR2 YYREEE (reference sequence). The CDR3 nucleotides read TGTGCCAGCAGCCCGGGGACTAGCGGAGCGAATGAGCAGTTCTTC. This codes for CASSPGTSGANEQFF.

V gene TRBV28 combines with J gene TRBJ2-1; 8 bases are a match to TRBD2. From germline, CDR1 is MDHEN and CDR2 SYDVKM. With V trimmed by 5 bases and J by 5 bases, 8 bases remained unmatched. This CDR3 has 15 amino acids. The CDR3 here is CASSDSGKLDNEQFF. CDR3 sequence (DNA): TGTGCCAGCAGTGATAGCGGGAAACTTGACAATGAGCAGTTCTTC.

The rearrangement uses TRBV7-2 and TRBJ2-2; D gene unclear. Germline V CDR1 and CDR2: SGHTA, FQGNSA. Trimming left V 5 bases short and J 9 bases short, with 10 bases between. The length of the CDR3 is 12 residues. CDR3 coding DNA: TGTGCCAGCAGCACCTTGAGGAGGGAGCTGTTTTTT. Translated: CASSTLRRELFF.

V usage is TRBV20-1 and J usage is TRBJ1-2; TRBD1 is a possible D gene (6 bases). The germline gives CDR1 DFQATT, CDR2 SNEGSKA (reference sequence). The V gene lost 1 base and the J gene lost 1 base, with 13 bases spanning the gap. The CDR3 is 15 residues long. CDR3 coding DNA: TGCAGTGCTAGAGGTGGACAGCGATTTAACTATGGCTACACCTTC. Protein product: CSARGGQRFNYGYTF.

This chain connects TRBV7-2 to TRBJ2-7; D remains ambiguous. V was shortened by 2 bases and J by 0 bases, with 8 bases between the two germline ends. This CDR3 has 14 amino acids. Looked up from germline, CDR1 is SGHTA and CDR2 is FQGNSA. The CDR3 sequence: CASSLSPSSYEQYF. CDR3 DNA: TGTGCCAGCAGCTTATCTCCCTCCTCCTACGAGCAGTACTTC.

The chain recombines TRBV20-1 with TRBJ2-1, with D perhaps TRBD1 (6 bases). In germline, CDR1 is DFQATT, CDR2 SNEGSKA (reference sequence). This CDR3 spans 13 amino acids. The V end was cut by 3 bases, the J end by 2 bases, with 8 bases between. CDR3 protein: CSARDRPYNEQFF. CDR3 DNA sequence: TGCAGTGCTAGGGACAGACCCTACAATGAGCAGTTCTTC.

CDR3 amino acids: CSVGEQTQYF. The CDR3 DNA is TGCAGCGTTGGAGAACAGACCCAGTACTTC. The J gene is TRBJ2-5, the V gene TRBV29-1; no definite D call. The CDR3 loop spans 10 amino acids. Trimming took off 4 bases at V and 6 bases at J, with 6 bases between the two ends. Germline CDR1 is SQVTM and CDR2 is ANQGSEA.

This clonotype has at least ten counts. J is TRBJ1-2 and V is TRBV4-3, with D perhaps matching TRBD1 (6 bases). The germline CDR1 and CDR2 sequences are LGHNA and YSLEER. The V end was cut by 4 bases, the J end by 3 bases, with 18 bases between. CDR3 length: 16 residues. The CDR3 here is CASSPGGAGLDYGYTF. In DNA form, the CDR3 reads TGCGCCAGCAGCCCCGGGGGGGCAGGCTTAGACTATGGCTACACCTTC.

This rearrangement joins TRBV12-3 or TRBV12-4 to TRBJ1-3; D possibly corresponds to TRBD1 (6 bases). Trimming cost V 6 bases and J 5 bases, with 14 bases left between them. This CDR3 contains 14 residues. The CDR3 reads CASRQGSTRNTIYF. CDR3 nucleotides: TGTGCCAGCAGGCAGGGGAGCACTAGAAACACCATATATTTT.

This clonotype has more than one count but fewer than ten. V gene TRBV12-3 or TRBV12-4 combines with J gene TRBJ1-5; D ambiguous. The V and J ends lost 6 bases and 0 bases respectively, with 6 bases between them. The CDR3 covers 13 residues. CDR3 nucleotide sequence: TGTGCCAGCAGGTTGGGTAGCAATCAGCCCCAGCATTTT. It encodes CASRLGSNQPQHF.

The V and J genes are TRBV27 and TRBJ2-7; perhaps D is TRBD1 or TRBD2 (6 bases each). This CDR3 contains 15 residues. Germline-derived CDR1 and CDR2 are MNHEY and SMNVEV (reference sequence). The V end lost 7 bases, the J end lost 0 bases, and 16 bases lay between the germline ends. The CDR3 nucleotides read TGTGCCAGCAAGGGGGGACTTCTCAACTCCTACGAGCAGTACTTC. This sequence encodes CASKGGLLNSYEQYF.

The table lists this clonotype with a few counts. The rearrangement links TRBV11-2 to TRBJ1-5; TRBD1 aligns across 7 bases. The CDR3 is 13 residues long. The junction had 6 bases not matched to a gene; V was cut back by 4 bases and J by 9 bases. Germline V gene data show CDR1 as SGHAT and CDR2 as FQNNGV. In DNA, the CDR3 is TGTGCCAGCAGCTCCGACAGGGTATGGCCCCAGCATTTT. Translating it yields CASSSDRVWPQHF.

There are a few counts of this clonotype. V gene TRBV5-1 combines with J gene TRBJ2-1, with 7 bases identical to TRBD1. Germline CDR1 SGHRS, CDR2 YFSETQ. The CDR3 runs to 15 residues. The V segment lost 6 bases and the J segment 9 bases; nucleotides outside the gene matches: 15. The CDR3 region is CASTAGGSRSGEQFF. CDR3 sequence (DNA): TGCGCCAGCACCGCAGGGGGTTCCCGTTCAGGTGAGCAGTTCTTC.

This clonotype was counted between two and nine times. The V and J genes are TRBV20-1 and TRBJ2-3; 13 positions agree with TRBD2. CDR3 length: 16 residues. Germline-derived CDR1 and CDR2 are DFQATT and SNEGSKA (reference sequence). The V segment lost 3 bases and the J segment 6 bases; nucleotides outside the gene matches: 9. This CDR3 is CSASPTSGRAYDTQYF. The CDR3 DNA reads as TGCAGTGCTAGTCCCACTAGCGGGAGGGCCTACGATACGCAGTATTTT.

This clonotype occurred many times. This chain uses TRBV20-1 with TRBJ2-7; 7 bases map to TRBD2. This CDR3 contains 13 residues. Germline-derived CDR1 and CDR2 are DFQATT and SNEGSKA (reference sequence). The ends lost 3 bases at V and 2 bases at J; junction bases unmatched: 4. Here the CDR3 reads CSASPGTTYEQYF. CDR3 bases: TGCAGTGCTAGCCCCGGGACTACCTACGAGCAGTACTTC.

The V and J genes are TRBV19 and TRBJ2-7; 9 bases match TRBD1. J gave up 2 bases and V 5 bases, and 13 bases lay outside the gene matches. Per the germline V gene, CDR1 is LNHDA and CDR2 is SQIVND (reference sequence). This CDR3 comprises 17 residues. The DNA of the CDR3 is TGTGCCAGTAGTGAAGCCCGGGACAGGGCAGGGACCTACGAGCAGTACTTC. It specifies CASSEARDRAGTYEQYF.

CDR3 sequence: CASSQKAGVYNEQFF. For the CDR3, the DNA is TGTGCCAGCAGCCAAAAGGCAGGGGTTTACAATGAGCAGTTCTTC. The chain carries TRBV3-1 and TRBJ2-1; D is perhaps TRBD1 (6 bases). The CDR3 covers 15 residues. In germline, CDR1 is LGHDT, CDR2 YNNKEL (reference sequence). The V end was cut by 2 bases, the J end by 4 bases, with 12 bases between.

The genes are TRBV2 and TRBJ2-5; weak D call: TRBD2 (5 bases). The CDR3 runs to 14 residues. Deletions cut 7 bases from V and 1 base from J, with 13 bases between. In germline, CDR1 is SNHLY, CDR2 FYNNEI. CDR3 amino acids: CASIRDVLQETQYF. CDR3 coding DNA: TGTGCCAGCATCCGGGATGTACTCCAAGAGACCCAGTACTTC.

The J gene is TRBJ2-3, the V gene TRBV20-1; 7 bases fit TRBD2. The germline V gene has CDR1 DFQATT and CDR2 SNEGSKA (reference sequence). J gave up 3 bases and V 2 bases, and 5 bases lay outside the gene matches. The CDR3 sequence is 14 residues long. The CDR3 region has the DNA TGCAGTGCTAGAATCCTAGCGGAGACAGATACGCAGTATTTT. Its translation is CSARILAETDTQYF.